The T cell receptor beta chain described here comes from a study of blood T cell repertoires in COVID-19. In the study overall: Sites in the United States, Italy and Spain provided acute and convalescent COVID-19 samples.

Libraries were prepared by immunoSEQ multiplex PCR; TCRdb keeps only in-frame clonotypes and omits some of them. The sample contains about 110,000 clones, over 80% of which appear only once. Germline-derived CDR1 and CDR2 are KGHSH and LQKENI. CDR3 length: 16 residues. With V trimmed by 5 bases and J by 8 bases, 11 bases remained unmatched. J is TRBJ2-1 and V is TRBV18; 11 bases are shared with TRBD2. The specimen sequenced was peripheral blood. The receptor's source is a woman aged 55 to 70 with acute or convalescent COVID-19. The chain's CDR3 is CASSWNSGGAFDEQFF. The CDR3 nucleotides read TGTGCCAGCTCATGGAATAGCGGGGGGGCCTTCGATGAGCAGTTCTTC.